A selection of T cell receptor beta chains follows, all from one sample in a study of blood T cell repertoires in COVID-19. TCRdb's table, derived via immunoSEQ multiplex PCR, lists solely in-frame clones and lacks some. The table lists 400,000 or so clones, around 90% of them singletons. What was sequenced was PBMCs or T cells enriched from blood (not recorded which). All receptors come from a woman in her forties with acute COVID-19. The CDR3 runs from the conserved cysteine through the conserved F or W. D genes are given only for firm matches. Clone size is not always given. Where it is, it says once, few, many or a class for expanded clones.

V gene	J gene	clone size	CDR3 length	D gene	CDR3 DNA	CDR3 protein
TRBV28	TRBJ2-7	.	17	.	TGTGCCAGCAGTTCCCGAACAGGGCCTGTCGGATGGGCCGAGCAGTACTTC	CASSSRTGPVGWAEQYF
TRBV19	TRBJ2-5	.	14	TRBD2	TGTGCCAGTAGTATTCGGCGGGGGCAAGAGACCCAGTACTTC	CASSIRRGQETQYF
TRBV10-3	TRBJ1-2	once	14	TRBD1	TGTGCCATCAGTGAACAGGGGGCAGACTATGGCTACACCTTC	CAISEQGADYGYTF
TRBV19	TRBJ2-7	.	16	TRBD1	TGTGCCAGTAGTCGAACCTCCGGGACAGGGAATCTCGAGCAGTACTTC	CASSRTSGTGNLEQYF
TRBV7-9	TRBJ1-2	.	14	TRBD1	TGTGCCAGCAGCTTTAGGGACAGGGGGTATGGCTACACCTTC	CASSFRDRGYGYTF
TRBV6-5	TRBJ2-7	.	15	TRBD1	TGTGCCAGCAGTTACCGGGACAGGGGTAACTACGAGCAGTACTTC	CASSYRDRGNYEQYF
TRBV30	TRBJ1-5	.	14	.	TGTGCCTGGAGTGCCCCGACAGGACATCAGCCCCAGCATTTT	CAWSAPTGHQPQHF
TRBV4-1	TRBJ2-2	.	15	.	TGCGCCAGCAGCCAGCCAACCAGGGGAACCGGGGAGCTGTTTTTT	CASSQPTRGTGELFF
TRBV29-1	TRBJ2-7	.	13	TRBD2	TGCAGCGTTGAATTAGCGGGGGGCTTCGAGCAGTACTTC	CSVELAGGFEQYF
TRBV24-1	TRBJ2-1	.	16	TRBD1	TGTGCCACCAGTGATTCCGGGACAGGCACCTACAATGAGCAGTTCTTC	CATSDSGTGTYNEQFF
TRBV2	TRBJ2-4	few	13	.	TGTGCCAGCAGTCGGGACATTAAAAACATTCAGTACTTC	CASSRDIKNIQYF
TRBV5-8	TRBJ1-3	.	13	.	TGTGCCAGCAGCGGGGGGTTTGGAAACACCATATATTTT	CASSGGFGNTIYF
TRBV3-1/TRBV3-2	TRBJ1-2	once	15	.	TGTGCCAGCAGCCATACAGGGTCCCGGTCGGGTGGCTACACCTTC	CASSHTGSRSGGYTF
TRBV30	TRBJ1-3	.	15	TRBD1	TGTGCCTGGAGTGTATCCGGGACAGGGAGTAACACCATATATTTT	CAWSVSGTGSNTIYF
TRBV7-8	TRBJ2-1	.	14	.	TGTGCCAGCACCCTAACTTACCCTCCGAATGAGCAGTTCTTC	CASTLTYPPNEQFF
TRBV2	TRBJ1-4	.	17	TRBD1	TGTGCCAGCACCGAGGAGGGACAGGTCGCAACTAATGAAAAACTGTTTTTT	CASTEEGQVATNEKLFF
TRBV6-2/TRBV6-3	TRBJ1-1	.	15	.	TGTGCCAGCAGTTACCAGGGCCAGGCAGGCACTGAAGCTTTCTTT	CASSYQGQAGTEAFF
TRBV2	TRBJ1-2	.	11	.	TGTGCCAGCAGACCGACAGGTGGCTACACCTTC	CASRPTGGYTF
TRBV5-1	TRBJ1-4	.	15	.	TGCGCCAGCAATACGCGGGGGAGTTGGGATGAAAAACTGTTTTTT	CASNTRGSWDEKLFF
TRBV6-6	TRBJ1-5	.	14	.	TGTGCCAGCAGTTACGGCGGGTGGGATCAGCCCCAGCATTTT	CASSYGGWDQPQHF
TRBV11-2	TRBJ2-5	once	18	TRBD2	TGTGCCAGCAGCTTACTTCCTTTCCGGGGACTAGCGATGGAGACCCAGTACTTC	CASSLLPFRGLAMETQYF
TRBV3-1/TRBV3-2	TRBJ1-2	.	13	.	TGTGCCAGCAGCCAAGGGCGGGAAGCGGGCTACACCTTC	CASSQGREAGYTF
TRBV28	TRBJ1-2	.	16	.	TGTGCCAGCAGTTTAAGGACATCCCAAAAAAACTATGGCTACACCTTC	CASSLRTSQKNYGYTF
TRBV6-5	TRBJ1-1	few	13	.	TGTGCCAGCAGGGGAGACAGGAGATTTGAAGCTTTCTTT	CASRGDRRFEAFF
TRBV11-2	TRBJ1-3	few	16	TRBD1	TGTGCCAGCAGCTTTACAGGGGGCCACTCTGGAAACACCATATATTTT	CASSFTGGHSGNTIYF
TRBV5-1	TRBJ2-5	few	16	TRBD1	TGCGCCAGCAGCTTACCCGGGACAGGGGGCGTAGAGACCCAGTACTTC	CASSLPGTGGVETQYF
TRBV2	TRBJ1-1	.	13	.	TGTGCCAGCTTGAAGGACAGGAACACTGAAGCTTTCTTT	CASLKDRNTEAFF
TRBV5-5	TRBJ1-1	.	11	.	TGTGCCAGCAGCTTCGGGACTGAAGCTTTCTTT	CASSFGTEAFF
TRBV19	TRBJ2-7	.	15	TRBD1	TGTGCCAGTAGTCCTCTTAGGACAGGGAGCGACGAGCAGTACTTC	CASSPLRTGSDEQYF
TRBV7-2	TRBJ2-1	.	15	TRBD2	TGTGCCAGCAGCGGCACTAGCGGCTCCTACAATGAGCAGTTCTTC	CASSGTSGSYNEQFF
TRBV7-9	TRBJ2-2	.	15	.	TGTGCCAGCAGCTTGGGCAGGGTTTACACCGGGGAGCTGTTTTTT	CASSLGRVYTGELFF
TRBV25-1	TRBJ2-3	.	14	.	TGTGCCAGCAGTGAGAGAGCCGTAACAGATACGCAGTATTTT	CASSERAVTDTQYF
TRBV11-2	TRBJ1-1	.	17	TRBD1	TGTGCCAGCAGCTTTTCACAGTGGGACAGGCTGAACACTGAAGCTTTCTTT	CASSFSQWDRLNTEAFF